The 28 T cell receptor beta chains below all came from one sample that was sequenced in a study of T-cell reconstitution after alpha-beta-depleted transplantation in children (TCRdb year 2016). The library was prepared using PCR. Sequencing took place on an Illumina HiSeq 2500. Molecular barcoding was employed in the preparation of TCR libraries, with unique molecular identifiers being used to normalize TCRbeta repertoire quantification. Starting from the raw public reads, TCRdb applied fastp trimming at Q25, assembled clones with MiXCR and retained in-frame beta chains. Each record represents a unique CDR3 protein, reported with the most common genes and DNA among its rows. The sample table holds 640,000 or so distinct CDR3 sequences, of which about 15% were seen once. Around 0.96% of the sample goes to the ten largest clones. Here the sequenced sample was PBMCs from the stem cell graft donor, taken from the stem cell graft. The receptors originated from a human donor who donated a stem cell graft to a child with acute myeloid leukemia.

The J gene is TRBJ1-1, the V gene TRBV6-5; 8 bases line up with TRBD1. The CDR3 extends over 15 amino acids. From germline, CDR1 is MNHEY and CDR2 SVGAGI. V gave up 6 bases and J gave up 4 bases; unmatched junction bases: 10. The CDR3 DNA follows: TGTGCCAGCAGCACTCGGACAGGGACTGTCACTGAAGCTTTCTTT. Its protein product is CASSTRTGTVTEAFF.

Here the CDR3 DNA reads TGTGGGGCCACCAAGTCCGGGACAGAAGAGACCCAGTACTTC. Translation: CGATKSGTEETQYF. The chain carries TRBV10-3 and TRBJ2-5; 7 positions agree with TRBD1. This CDR3 has 14 residues. From germline, CDR1 is ENHRY and CDR2 SYGVKD.

This clonotype has more than one count but fewer than ten. The chain has TRBV5-1 and TRBJ2-3; 10 bases agree with TRBD2. Germline V gene lookup returns CDR1 SGHRS and CDR2 YFSETQ. The CDR3 has 16 residues. V lost 4 bases and J lost 2; bases outside the gene matches: 7. CDR3: CASSPNSGGTTDTQYF. The CDR3 DNA is TGCGCCAGCAGCCCAAATAGCGGGGGGACCACAGATACGCAGTATTTT.

This clonotype was seen repeatedly, ten times or more. This chain's CDR3 is CASSAWDGSYEQYF. Written as DNA, the CDR3 is TGTGCCAGCAGTGCCTGGGACGGTTCCTACGAGCAGTACTTC. The chain joins TRBV25-1 to TRBJ2-7; D tentatively reads TRBD1 or TRBD2 (5 bases each). Germline CDR1 is MGHDK and CDR2 is SYGVNS. The V gene lost 4 bases and the J gene lost 1 base, with 11 bases spanning the gap. CDR3 length: 14 residues.

A remark on this clonotype: This likely came from a read error, as a far larger clone is one base away. This sequence joins TRBV11-3 and TRBJ2-1; D unresolved. The CDR3 runs to 11 residues. Trimming removed 1 base from V and 13 bases from J, with 8 bases in between. Germline V CDR1 and CDR2: SGHNT, YENEEA. The CDR3: CASSLVGDQFF. Here the CDR3 DNA reads TGTGCCAGCAGCTTAGTGGGTGACCAGTTCTTC. Supplemented by reference TRBV11-3 and TRBJ2-1, the full variable domain reads EAGVVQSPRYKIIEKKQPVAFWCNPISGHNTLYWYLQNLGQGPELLIRYENEEAVDDSQLPKDRFSAERLKGVDSTLKIQPAELGDSAVYLCASSLVGDQFFGPGTRLTVL.

This chain links TRBV11-1 with TRBJ1-1; D call uncertain. CDR1 and CDR2 from the germline V gene are SGHAT and FQDESV (reference sequence). This CDR3 is built from 13 residues. V shed 1 base and J shed 7 bases, with 10 bases lying between them. The CDR3 here is CASSLELEGEAFF. The CDR3 region has the DNA TGTGCCAGCAGCTTAGAATTAGAGGGTGAAGCTTTCTTT.

The DNA of the CDR3 is TGTGCCAGCAGTTTAGTTCAGGGTTTTGGCTACACCTTC. This translates into CASSLVQGFGYTF. The chain links TRBV28 to TRBJ1-2, with D perhaps matching TRBD1 (5 bases). Germline CDR1 reads MDHEN; CDR2 reads SYDVKM. This CDR3 contains 13 residues. V was shortened by 2 bases and J by 7 bases, with 11 bases between the two germline ends.

Of note for this clonotype: One end of the junction does not line up with germline, which may come from a read error. The rearrangement links TRBV7-2 to TRBJ2-5; a possible D gene is TRBD1 (6 bases). Germline lookup yields CDR1 SGHTA and CDR2 FQGNSA. The CDR3 is made up of 14 amino acids. The CDR3 region is CASSPNWGQESQYF. CDR3 DNA sequence: TGTGCCAGCAGCCCCAACTGGGGACAAGAGTCCCAGTACTTC. The full variable domain, completed using reference TRBV7-2 and TRBJ2-5, is GAGVSQSPSNKVTEKGKDVELRCDPISGHTALYWYRQSLGQGLEFLIYFQGNSAPDKSGLPSDRFSAERTGGSVSTLTIQRTQQEDSAVYLCASSPNWGQESQYFGPGTRLLVL.

Only a few counts were recorded for this clonotype. The chain uses TRBV10-1 and TRBJ1-1; D ambiguous. The CDR3 sequence is 13 residues long. Germline CDR1 reads WNHNN; CDR2 reads SYGVQD (reference sequence). Trimming left V 8 bases short and J 5 bases short, with 15 bases between. The CDR3 coding sequence is TGCGCCAGCGGATCTAGCGGGAGGACTGAAGCTTTCTTT. Residues: CASGSSGRTEAFF.

This chain uses TRBV24-1 with TRBJ2-3; 8 positions match TRBD2. V dropped 4 bases and J dropped 2; count of bases not matched to a gene: 7. The length of the CDR3 is 16 residues. Germline values: CDR1 KGHDR, CDR2 SFDVKD. The CDR3 reads CATSESSGGFTDTQYF. DNA of the CDR3: TGTGCCACCAGTGAGTCAAGCGGGGGATTCACAGATACGCAGTATTTT.

The chain couples TRBV21-1 to TRBJ1-1. TRBV21-1 is listed as a pseudogene. This CDR3 has 16 amino acids. The CDR3 is CASSKADRVMNTEAFF. The CDR3 DNA follows: TGTGCCAGCAGCAAAGCGGACAGAGTTATGAACACTGAAGCTTTCTTT.

The chain has TRBV28 and TRBJ2-6, with 7 bases aligning to TRBD1. Germline V lookup: CDR1 MDHEN, CDR2 SYDVKM. The CDR3 extends over 17 amino acids. Unmatched junction bases numbered 12, after V lost 6 bases and J lost 4 bases. The CDR3 DNA sequence: TGTGCCAGCAGCCCCGGGACAGCCGTTTCGGGGGCCAACGTCCTGACTTTC. Translating gives CASSPGTAVSGANVLTF. Full variable domain (missing parts from reference TRBV28 and TRBJ2-6): DVKVTQSSRYLVKRTGEKVFLECVQDMDHENMFWYRQDPGLGLRLIYFSYDVKMKEKGDIPEGYSVSREKKERFSLILESASTNQTSMYLCASSPGTAVSGANVLTFGAGSRLTVL.

This clonotype has a count of ten or more. The rearrangement joins TRBV12-3 or TRBV12-4 to TRBJ1-2; D gene unclear. CDR3 length: 13 residues. V lost 3 bases to trimming and J lost 8 bases, with 13 bases between them. CDR3 sequence (DNA): TGTGCCAGCAGTTTCCGGGAGTTTGGGGGCTACACCTTC. As protein: CASSFREFGGYTF.

Comment on this clonotype: A much larger clone sits a single nucleotide away, making a read error possible. The chain couples TRBV24-1 to TRBJ2-1; D could derive from TRBD1 or TRBD2 (5 bases each). CDR3 length: 17 residues. CDR1 KGHDR and CDR2 SFDVKD come from the germline V gene. The ends were cut back, 0 bases at V and 3 bases at J, with 14 bases in the middle. CDR3 bases: TGTGCCACCAGTGATTTGAGTTCCGGGACGGTCTACAATGAGCAGTTCTTC. It specifies CATSDLSSGTVYNEQFF.

The genes are TRBV28 and TRBJ1-6; D may be TRBD1 (6 bases). The CDR3 has 15 residues. CDR1 is MDHEN and CDR2 is SYDVKM in the germline V gene. The V gene lost 5 bases and the J gene lost 8 bases, with 16 bases spanning the gap. The CDR3 bases are TGTGCCAGCAGTCCTTGGCTCGAGGGGGATTCACCCCTCCACTTT. It is translated as CASSPWLEGDSPLHF.

This clonotype was recorded at least ten times. The chain recombines TRBV10-3 with TRBJ1-2; the D gene is possibly TRBD1 (6 bases). The V gene's germline CDR1 is ENHRY and CDR2 SYGVKD. The CDR3 length is 13 residues. V dropped 6 bases and J dropped 6 bases, with 14 bases sitting between them. CDR3 in amino acids: CAISPTGWDGYTF. Here the CDR3 DNA reads TGTGCCATCAGCCCCACAGGGTGGGATGGCTACACCTTC.

This rearrangement joins TRBV7-2 to TRBJ2-1; a possible D gene is TRBD1 (6 bases). Germline assignment: CDR1 SGHTA and CDR2 FQGNSA. Between the trimmed V and J ends, which lost 7 bases and 9 bases, there was a span of 16 bases. This CDR3 is built from 13 residues. The CDR3 DNA sequence: TGTGCCAGCACCAGATTGTCAGGGGTTGAGCAGTTCTTC. Translation: CASTRLSGVEQFF.

This clonotype was seen repeatedly, ten times or more. CDR3 region: CSARSGTGTYEQYV. In nucleotides, the CDR3 is TGCAGTGCTAGGTCGGGGACAGGGACCTACGAGCAGTACGTC. This chain connects TRBV20-1 to TRBJ2-7, with 9 positions matching TRBD1. Germline-derived CDR1 and CDR2 are DFQATT and SNEGSKA (reference sequence). J was trimmed by 2 bases and V by 3 bases; bases with no gene match: 5. The CDR3 sequence is 14 residues long.

The V gene is TRBV7-2, the J gene TRBJ1-3, with a weak D call TRBD1 (6 bases). CDR3 length: 14 amino acids. Trimming took 7 bases from V and 4 from J, leaving 14 bases between them. CDR1 is SGHTA, CDR2 FQGNSA, per germline. As DNA, the CDR3 is TGTGCCAGCACCCCAGGGGCGGGGGGAAACACCATATATTTT. It translates to CASTPGAGGNTIYF.

There are many counts of this clonotype. V is TRBV11-2 and J is TRBJ2-6, with D possibly matching TRBD1 (6 bases). The CDR3 totals 18 residues. V lost 2 bases and J lost 0, with 14 bases in between. Germline values: CDR1 SGHAT, CDR2 FQNNGV. As DNA, the CDR3 is TGTGCCAGCAGCTTACTAGGACAGTCACCCTCTGGGGCCAACGTCCTGACTTTC. This translates into CASSLLGQSPSGANVLTF.

This clonotype was seen a handful of times. The V and J genes are TRBV10-3 and TRBJ1-4; 7 positions match TRBD1. CDR1 is ENHRY and CDR2 is SYGVKD in the germline V gene. The CDR3 loop spans 13 amino acids. V was pared by 6 bases and J by 5 bases, with 3 bases of the junction left unmatched. In DNA form, the CDR3 reads TGTGCCATCAGAGGGACAGAAAATGAAAAACTGTTTTTT. Its translation is CAIRGTENEKLFF.

This clonotype was seen more than once but under ten times. Here the CDR3 DNA reads TGTGCCAGCAGCCCCGGACGGTGGGGAGCCAATCAGCCCCAGCATTTT. Protein sequence: CASSPGRWGANQPQHF. The rearrangement links TRBV3-1 to TRBJ1-5, with no clear D. This CDR3 region has 16 residues. The V end was cut by 4 bases, the J end by 3 bases, with 16 bases between. Germline V gene data show CDR1 as LGHDT and CDR2 as YNNKEL (reference sequence).

The CDR3 nucleotides are TGTGCCAGCAGCTCCAGCACGGGACTCCGACTCTATGAGCAGTTCTTC. It specifies CASSSSTGLRLYEQFF. The chain links TRBV7-9 to TRBJ2-1, with D possibly matching TRBD2 (6 bases). The germline V and J ends were trimmed by 4 bases and 8 bases, with 21 bases remaining between them. Germline V CDR1 and CDR2: SEHNR, FQNEAQ (reference sequence). This CDR3 comprises 16 residues.

The gene calls are TRBV11-2 and TRBJ2-6; 7 nucleotides line up with TRBD1. V lost 5 bases to trimming and J lost 2 bases; unmatched junction nucleotides: 12. Germline V gene data show CDR1 as SGHAT and CDR2 as FQNNGV. The CDR3 is 18 residues long. The DNA of the CDR3 is TGTGCCAGCAGCCACCTGAGACAGGGCCTCACTGGGGCCAACGTCCTGACTTTC. Translation gives CASSHLRQGLTGANVLTF.

This chain uses TRBV4-1 with TRBJ2-2, with unresolved D. The germline CDR1 and CDR2 sequences are MGHRA and YSYEKL. The CDR3 extends over 16 amino acids. Trimming took 0 bases from V and 0 from J, leaving 8 bases between them. The DNA of the CDR3 is TGCGCCAGCAGCCAAGAAATAGTATCGAACACCGGGGAGCTGTTTTTT. It encodes CASSQEIVSNTGELFF.

The V gene is TRBV20-1, the J gene TRBJ2-4, with 8 positions matching TRBD2. The CDR3 runs 14 residues. CDR1 and CDR2 from the germline V gene are DFQATT and SNEGSKA (reference sequence). J gave up 1 base and V 3 bases, and 2 bases lay outside the gene matches. The CDR3 region is CSASGGAAKNIQYF. Here the CDR3 DNA reads TGCAGTGCTAGCGGGGGGGCGGCCAAAAACATTCAGTACTTC.

This clonotype appeared a few times. The rearrangement uses TRBV7-3 and TRBJ2-2; D uncertain. The CDR3 is 13 amino acids. CDR1 and CDR2 (germline): SGHTA, FQGTGA. Trimming took 4 bases from V and 5 from J, leaving 8 bases between them. CDR3 coding DNA: TGTGCCAGCAGCTGGAGCGAGACCGGGGAGCTGTTTTTT. Translated, it gives CASSWSETGELFF.

This clonotype was seen a few times. The rearrangement links TRBV20-1 to TRBJ1-4; tentatively, D is TRBD1 (5 bases). The ends were cut back, 8 bases at V and 8 bases at J, with 24 bases in the middle. Germline values: CDR1 DFQATT, CDR2 SNEGSKA (reference sequence). This CDR3 comprises 15 residues. In nucleotides, the CDR3 is TGCAGTACAACCCAAAGGGGCAGGAAAAGAGAAAAACTGTTTTTT. Translating gives CSTTQRGRKREKLFF.